Following are 20 T cell receptor beta chains from one sample sequenced in a study of immune evolution from preneoplasia to lung adenocarcinoma. The data were produced by immunoSEQ multiplex PCR, yet TCRdb's version contains in-frame clones alone and is incomplete. The sample records 4,100 or so clones, roughly 85% being singletons. The sample consisted of FFPE minimally invasive lung adenocarcinoma tissue. The source is a donor older than 65 with lung adenocarcinoma.

This clone was found once. J is TRBJ2-2 and V is TRBV5-1; 7 bases match TRBD1. Germline-derived CDR1 and CDR2 are SGHRS and YFSETQ. The CDR3 contains 14 residues. Trimming took 2 bases from V and 9 from J; bases not matched to a gene: 7. The CDR3 spells CASSFSGGARELFF. The DNA of the CDR3 is TGCGCCAGCAGCTTTTCAGGGGGTGCCAGGGAGCTGTTTTTT.

V gene TRBV5-6 combines with J gene TRBJ1-4, with D maybe TRBD1 (6 bases). V shed 0 bases and J shed 7 bases, with 10 bases lying between them. Germline CDR1 SGHDT, CDR2 YYEEEE. The length of the CDR3 is 14 residues. In DNA, the CDR3 is TGTGCCAGCAGCTTGGGGGGGCCGCTTGAAAAACTGTTTTTT. Its translation: CASSLGGPLEKLFF. The full variable domain, with the rest looked up from reference TRBV5-6 and TRBJ1-4, is DAGVTQSPTHLIKTRGQQVTLRCSPKSGHDTVSWYQQALGQGPQFIFQYYEEEERQRGNFPDRFSGHQFPNYSSELNVNALLLGDSALYLCASSLGGPLEKLFFGSGTQLSVL.

This rearrangement joins TRBV7-9 to TRBJ1-1; D unresolved. Germline-derived CDR1 and CDR2 are SEHNR and FQNEAQ (reference sequence). The germline V and J ends were trimmed by 6 bases and 6 bases, with 14 bases remaining between them. The CDR3 runs 13 residues. The CDR3 region is CASSSLAMAEAFF. In DNA, the CDR3 is TGTGCCAGCAGTTCTCTTGCGATGGCTGAAGCTTTCTTT.

For this clone: An end of the junction does not agree with germline; a read error may underlie this. The chain employs TRBV19 and TRBJ2-1, with D maybe TRBD2 (5 bases). Per germline, CDR1 LNHDA and CDR2 SQIVND (reference sequence). The CDR3 loop spans 13 amino acids. Here the CDR3 reads CASSSEAGNEQFF. CDR3 nucleotide sequence: TGTGCTAGTAGTTCGGAGGCCGGGAATGAGCAGTTCTTC.

The J gene is TRBJ2-1, the V gene TRBV6-6; 10 nucleotides agree with TRBD2. The germline gives CDR1 MNHNY, CDR2 SVGAGI (reference sequence). With 7 bases clipped from V and 7 bases from J, the junction kept 7 bases outside the gene matches. The CDR3 spans 14 residues. The CDR3 reads CASNVLAGVNEQFF. The CDR3 DNA is TGTGCCAGCAACGTGCTAGCGGGAGTGAATGAGCAGTTCTTC.

This clone was counted a few times. This chain connects TRBV28 to TRBJ2-7; D is unresolved. Trimming took 5 bases from V and 5 from J, leaving 7 bases between them. CDR3 length equals 11 residues. CDR1 and CDR2 (germline): MDHEN, SYDVKM. The CDR3 coding sequence is TGTGCCAGCAGTACGGAGCACGAGCAGTACTTC. Its protein is CASSTEHEQYF.

The V and J genes are TRBV27 and TRBJ2-3, with TRBD2 matching 7 bases. Germline loops: CDR1 MNHEY, CDR2 SMNVEV (reference sequence). CDR3 length equals 18 residues. After removal of 2 bases from V and 4 bases from J, the junction contained 15 bases not matched to a gene. The CDR3 spells CASSLGPSGGGLADTQYF. Written as DNA, the CDR3 is TGTGCCAGCAGTTTAGGCCCTTCGGGGGGAGGGCTCGCAGATACGCAGTATTTT.

V and J are TRBV5-4 and TRBJ1-4; D remains ambiguous. Germline lookup yields CDR1 SGHNT and CDR2 YYREEE (reference sequence). Trimming cost V 6 bases and J 0 bases, with 9 bases left between them. The CDR3 length is 14 residues. The CDR3 reads CASTRFATNEKLFF. As DNA, the CDR3 is TGTGCCAGCACCCGGTTTGCAACTAATGAAAAACTGTTTTTT.

V gene TRBV4-1 combines with J gene TRBJ2-2; TRBD2 aligns across 11 bases. CDR1 is MGHRA, CDR2 YSYEKL, per germline. After removal of 1 base from V and 2 bases from J, the junction contained 0 bases not matched to a gene. The CDR3 totals 16 residues. CDR3 loop: CASSQGLAGNTGELFF. In nucleotides, the CDR3 is TGCGCCAGCAGCCAAGGACTAGCGGGAAACACCGGGGAGCTGTTTTTT.

CDR3 nucleotide sequence: TGTGCCAGCAAAGAAGTTGGGGACAGGGCCTACGAGCAGTACTTC. Its translation: CASKEVGDRAYEQYF. The V and J genes are TRBV28 and TRBJ2-7, with 9 bases that match TRBD1. CDR3 length equals 15 residues. CDR1 and CDR2 from the germline V gene are MDHEN and SYDVKM. V trimming: 7 bases; J trimming: 2 bases; junction bases outside the gene matches: 9.

J is TRBJ2-7 and V is TRBV18, with TRBD1 matching 8 bases. V dropped 3 bases and J dropped 2; count of bases not matched to a gene: 15. Germline values: CDR1 KGHSH, CDR2 LQKENI. The CDR3 totals 18 residues. The CDR3 DNA reads as TGTGCCAGCTCACCCCAGGGGGCAGCGTCTTCCCGGGCCTACGAGCAGTACTTC. Translation gives CASSPQGAASSRAYEQYF. Filled out from reference TRBV18 and TRBJ2-7, the complete variable domain reads NAGVMQNPRHLVRRRGQEARLRCSPMKGHSHVYWYRQLPEEGLKFMVYLQKENIIDESGMPKERFSAEFPKEGPSILRIQQVVRGDSAAYFCASSPQGAASSRAYEQYFGPGTRLTVT.

The J gene is TRBJ1-2, the V gene TRBV6-5; no definite D call. This CDR3 region has 12 residues. CDR1 and CDR2 from the germline V gene are MNHEY and SVGAGI. The V end was cut by 6 bases, the J end by 4 bases, with 9 bases between. In DNA form, the CDR3 reads TGTGCCAGCAGGTCGGTTGGCTATGGCTACACCTTC. Amino acid sequence: CASRSVGYGYTF.

The rearrangement links TRBV6-5 to TRBJ2-7, with 8 bases fitting TRBD2. This CDR3 comprises 14 residues. Per the germline V gene, CDR1 is MNHEY and CDR2 is SVGAGI. V gave up 8 bases and J gave up 6 bases; unmatched junction bases: 12. The CDR3 DNA reads TGTGCCAGCGACCCGGACGGGAGGGCCCGCGAGCAGTACTTC. Amino acid sequence: CASDPDGRAREQYF.

V usage is TRBV19 and J usage is TRBJ1-1; D perhaps matches TRBD1 (6 bases). V was clipped by 9 bases and J by 4 bases, with 18 bases between them. CDR1 and CDR2 from the germline V gene are LNHDA and SQIVND (reference sequence). This CDR3 is built from 14 residues. The CDR3 here is CASIRGSSGTEAFF. In DNA form, the CDR3 reads TGTGCCAGCATCAGGGGTAGTTCGGGCACTGAAGCTTTCTTT. The full variable domain, with the rest looked up from reference TRBV19 and TRBJ1-1, is DGGITQSPKYLFRKEGQNVTLSCEQNLNHDAMYWYRQDPGQGLRLIYYSQIVNDFQKGDIAEGYSVSREKKESFPLTVTSAQKNPTAFYLCASIRGSSGTEAFFGQGTRLTVV.

The chain uses TRBV6-1 and TRBJ2-1; D is possibly TRBD1 or TRBD2 (5 bases each). Germline CDR1 and CDR2: MNHNS and SASEGT. The CDR3 sequence is 15 residues long. V was trimmed by 4 bases and J by 4 bases, leaving 14 bases between them. CDR3: CASSAPGRRYNEQFF. In DNA form, the CDR3 reads TGTGCCAGCAGTGCGCCGGGACGGCGGTACAATGAGCAGTTCTTC.

This chain connects TRBV7-8 to TRBJ2-2, with D uncertain. CDR3 length equals 15 residues. The V end lost 1 base, the J end lost 0 bases, and 6 bases lay between the germline ends. Germline V gene lookup returns CDR1 SGHVS and CDR2 FQNEAQ. CDR3 residues: CASSLGISNTGELFF. The CDR3 nucleotides are TGTGCCAGCAGCTTAGGTATTTCGAACACCGGGGAGCTGTTTTTT.

This sequence joins TRBV7-9 and TRBJ1-2, with D maybe TRBD1 (5 bases). The ends were cut back, 5 bases at V and 8 bases at J, with 15 bases in the middle. The V gene's germline CDR1 is SEHNR and CDR2 FQNEAQ (reference sequence). The CDR3 consists of 13 residues. CDR3 DNA: TGTGCCAGCAGCCAGACCGGGGCCTTCGGCTACACCTTC. It encodes CASSQTGAFGYTF. Looking up the rest from reference TRBV7-9 and TRBJ1-2 gives the full variable domain: DTGVSQNPRHKITKRGQNVTFRCDPISEHNRLYWYRQTLGQGPEFLTYFQNEAQLEKSRLLSDRFSAERPKGSFSTLEIQRTEQGDSAMYLCASSQTGAFGYTFGSGTRLTVV.

The rearrangement joins TRBV4-3 to TRBJ2-1; D might be TRBD1 (6 bases). Trimming took off 0 bases at V and 4 bases at J, with 13 bases between the two ends. Germline loops: CDR1 LGHNA, CDR2 YSLEER. This CDR3 has 16 amino acids. CDR3 DNA: TGCGCCAGCAGCCAAGATCCTAGGGGACAATACAATGAGCAGTTCTTC. It translates to CASSQDPRGQYNEQFF.

The rearrangement links TRBV10-3 to TRBJ2-3; D ambiguous. V gave up 0 bases and J gave up 5 bases, with 3 bases separating them. Germline CDR1 and CDR2: ENHRY and SYGVKD. This CDR3 has 12 residues. The CDR3 protein is CAISESRDTQYF. CDR3 sequence (DNA): TGTGCCATCAGTGAGTCGAGAGATACGCAGTATTTT.

This clone showed up just once. The genes are TRBV11-2 and TRBJ2-3, with D maybe TRBD2 (6 bases). V gave up 5 bases and J gave up 4 bases, with 16 bases separating them. CDR3 length equals 15 residues. Germline CDR1 is SGHAT and CDR2 is FQNNGV. CDR3 protein: CASSPRGGDSDTQYF. CDR3 coding DNA: TGTGCCAGCAGCCCGAGGGGAGGAGACTCAGATACGCAGTATTTT.